These 23 T cell receptor beta chains were sequenced from one sample in a study of vaccination and CD4 T cells after COVID-19. The Oncomine TCR Beta short-read assay was applied to DNA of cultured CD4+ T cells. TCRdb reanalysed the PCR reads using MiXCR and keeps one entry per CDR3 protein. The repertoire includes 25,000 to 30,000 distinct CDR3 sequences, 41% of them detected once, and more than 4.5% sits in the top ten. These TCRs' antigens remain unknown. Time point indicated: late sampling 161 to 241 days after vaccination in a few convalescent patients. Treatment of the sample: roughly 11-day PBMC culture with coronavirus spike peptide pools or control peptides (ViraFEST assay). Specimen: CD4+ T cells from blood, cultured in vitro, collected about 7 months after SARS-CoV-2 vaccination. Receptors were obtained from a human donor who had recovered from COVID-19.

This clonotype was counted a few times. The CDR3 here is CASSYVGRVNSPLHF. The DNA of the CDR3 is TGTGCCAGCAGTTACGTTGGCAGGGTTAATTCACCCCTCCACTTT. This sequence joins TRBV6-5 and TRBJ1-6, with D maybe TRBD1 (5 bases). CDR1 MNHEY and CDR2 SVGAGI come from the germline V gene. The CDR3 spans 15 residues. V was shortened by 2 bases and J by 6 bases, with 11 bases between the two germline ends.

The chain is built from TRBV27 and TRBJ2-3; TRBD2 matches at 10 bases. The J segment lost 3 bases and the V segment lost 3 bases, leaving 12 bases of the junction unmatched. Germline-derived CDR1 and CDR2 are MNHEY and SMNVEV (reference sequence). This CDR3 has 18 amino acids. As DNA, the CDR3 is TGTGCCAGCAGTTTGAGGCCCCCCCTAGCGGGAGTGACAGATACGCAGTATTTT. This translates into CASSLRPPLAGVTDTQYF.

The chain joins TRBV6-2 or TRBV6-3 to TRBJ2-7; possibly TRBD1 for D (5 bases). This CDR3 has 15 amino acids. Germline V CDR1 and CDR2: MNHEY, SVGEGT. The V end was cut by 6 bases, the J end by 3 bases, with 18 bases between. Written as DNA, the CDR3 is TGTGCCAGCAGACACAGGACCCTCGGTGACTACGAGCAGTACTTC. Encoded protein: CASRHRTLGDYEQYF.

The rearrangement links TRBV6-2 or TRBV6-3 to TRBJ2-7; 7 positions match TRBD2. V shed 9 bases and J 0 bases; nucleotides not matched to a gene: 5. The germline V gene has CDR1 MNHEY and CDR2 SVGEGT. The CDR3 sequence is 13 residues long. The CDR3 nucleotides read TGTGCCAGTTCCGGGGGGAGCTCCTACGAGCAGTACTTC. Its protein is CASSGGSSYEQYF.

Only a few counts were recorded for this clonotype. The chain combines TRBV24-1 with TRBJ2-1; TRBD2 agrees at 8 bases. Losses at the gene ends were 8 bases for V and 4 bases for J; bases not matched to a gene: 6. The CDR3 extends over 14 amino acids. Germline lookup yields CDR1 KGHDR and CDR2 SFDVKD. As DNA, the CDR3 is TGTGCCACCAAGAGCGGGAGTAGGTACAATGAGCAGTTCTTC. This sequence encodes CATKSGSRYNEQFF.

This rearrangement joins TRBV28 to TRBJ2-5, with D hard to call. V was pared by 2 bases and J by 2 bases, with 9 bases between. Germline CDR1 and CDR2: MDHEN and SYDVKM. There are 14 residues in the CDR3. CDR3 sequence reads: CASSLARQQETQYF. The DNA for the CDR3 is TGTGCCAGCAGTTTAGCCCGTCAGCAAGAGACCCAGTACTTC.

V is TRBV6-2 or TRBV6-3 and J is TRBJ2-6, with D perhaps assigned TRBD1 or TRBD2 (5 bases each). This CDR3 has 15 residues. V was cut by 5 bases and J by 1 base, with 9 bases left in between. In germline, CDR1 is MNHEY, CDR2 SVGEGT. CDR3 in amino acids: CASSRGVSGANVLTF. The CDR3 DNA reads TGTGCCAGCAGTAGAGGGGTTTCTGGGGCCAACGTCCTGACTTTC.

The table lists this clonotype with a few counts. This chain uses TRBV25-1 with TRBJ1-2; D gene ambiguous. The CDR3 totals 13 residues. With 4 bases removed from V and 0 bases from J, the gap between germline ends came to 6 bases. In germline, CDR1 is MGHDK, CDR2 SYGVNS. The CDR3 is CASSVAPNYGYTF. The CDR3 DNA reads TGTGCCAGCAGTGTGGCCCCTAACTATGGCTACACCTTC.

The sample holds a few counts of this clonotype. V is TRBV19 and J is TRBJ2-7; no clear D gene. Germline-derived CDR1 and CDR2 are LNHDA and SQIVND (reference sequence). The CDR3 loop spans 11 amino acids. Between the trimmed V and J ends, which lost 4 bases and 6 bases, there was a span of 7 bases. CDR3 DNA: TGTGCCAGTAGTAACCCAGGCGAGCAGTACTTC. Its protein product is CASSNPGEQYF.

The chain carries TRBV6-1 and TRBJ2-5; D is possibly TRBD1 or TRBD2 (5 bases each). The CDR3 spans 13 residues. Trimming took off 6 bases at V and 9 bases at J, with 17 bases between the two ends. Germline-derived CDR1 and CDR2 are MNHNS and SASEGT. In DNA, the CDR3 is TGTGCCAGCAGCCACCCAGGGTTCGGGGCCCAGTACTTC. This sequence encodes CASSHPGFGAQYF.

The chain carries TRBV10-3 and TRBJ2-7; 8 nucleotides agree with TRBD1. The CDR3 has 15 amino acids. Germline lookup yields CDR1 ENHRY and CDR2 SYGVKD. V gave up 0 bases and J gave up 3 bases; unmatched junction bases: 4. DNA for the CDR3: TGTGCCATCAGTGAGTCGGGGACAGGATTCTACGAGCAGTACTTC. It translates to CAISESGTGFYEQYF.

V usage is TRBV29-1 and J usage is TRBJ2-7, with TRBD2 matching over 7 bases. There are 13 residues in the CDR3. The germline CDR1 and CDR2 sequences are SQVTM and ANQGSEA. V was pared by 0 bases and J by 7 bases, with 6 bases of the junction left unmatched. The CDR3 here is CSVEDEGGREQYF. The CDR3 bases are TGCAGCGTTGAAGATGAGGGAGGGAGGGAGCAGTACTTC.

This clonotype has more than one count but fewer than ten. The genes are TRBV7-9 and TRBJ1-5, with a possible D match to TRBD1 (5 bases). Germline values: CDR1 SEHNR, CDR2 FQNEAQ (reference sequence). Trimming left V 5 bases short and J 4 bases short, with 12 bases between. This CDR3 has 14 residues. The CDR3 reads CASSLGDRNQPQHF. In DNA, the CDR3 is TGTGCCAGCAGCCTAGGAGACAGAAATCAGCCCCAGCATTTT.

The J gene is TRBJ2-7, the V gene TRBV5-6; D is possibly TRBD1 (5 bases). The V end was cut by 3 bases, the J end by 0 bases, with 16 bases between. Germline V gene data show CDR1 as SGHDT and CDR2 as YYEEEE. The CDR3 length is 16 residues. The CDR3 sequence: CASSSRGHGRSYEQYF. The CDR3 DNA sequence: TGTGCCAGCAGCTCACGCGGACACGGACGCTCCTACGAGCAGTACTTC. Drawing the rest from reference TRBV5-6 and TRBJ2-7, the complete variable domain is DAGVTQSPTHLIKTRGQQVTLRCSPKSGHDTVSWYQQALGQGPQFIFQYYEEEERQRGNFPDRFSGHQFPNYSSELNVNALLLGDSALYLCASSSRGHGRSYEQYFGPGTRLTVT.

The rearrangement joins TRBV27 to TRBJ1-2; 9 bases line up with TRBD1. The CDR3 runs to 14 residues. V lost 0 bases to trimming and J lost 7 bases; unmatched junction nucleotides: 3. The germline CDR1 and CDR2 sequences are MNHEY and SMNVEV (reference sequence). In nucleotides, the CDR3 is TGTGCCAGCAGTTTATCCGGGACAGGGACTGGCTACACCTTC. Its translation is CASSLSGTGTGYTF.

The V call is TRBV6-1, the J call TRBJ1-1, with unresolved D. This CDR3 comprises 15 residues. Looked up from germline, CDR1 is MNHNS and CDR2 is SASEGT. Trimming stripped 6 bases from V and 4 bases from J, with 18 bases between. CDR3: CASRDPTGWGTEAFF. The DNA for the CDR3 is TGTGCCAGCAGGGATCCTACGGGTTGGGGCACTGAAGCTTTCTTT.

The J gene is TRBJ2-7, the V gene TRBV18; D possibly uses TRBD1 or TRBD2 (7 bases each). V was trimmed by 4 bases and J by 2 bases, leaving 18 bases between them. The CDR3 is 16 amino acids. CDR1 and CDR2 from the germline V gene are KGHSH and LQKENI. CDR3 in amino acids: CASSLGRDRVPYEQYF. The CDR3 DNA sequence: TGTGCCAGCTCACTAGGGAGGGACAGAGTTCCCTACGAGCAGTACTTC.

In this sample, this clonotype is medium-sized (0.01 to 0.1%). This chain joins TRBV29-1 and TRBJ1-2; D gene uncertain. The V end lost 3 bases, the J end lost 4 bases, and 21 bases lay between the germline ends. CDR1 and CDR2 from the germline V gene are SQVTM and ANQGSEA. The CDR3 contains 16 residues. The CDR3 sequence is CSVEAPNGQDFYGYTF. The CDR3 coding sequence is TGCAGCGTTGAGGCCCCGAACGGCCAGGATTTCTATGGCTACACCTTC. Full variable domain (rest looked up from reference TRBV29-1 and TRBJ1-2): SAVISQKPSRDICQRGTSLTIQCQVDSQVTMMFWYRQQPGQSLTLIATANQGSEATYESGFVIDKFPISRPNLTFSTLTVSNMSPEDSSIYLCSVEAPNGQDFYGYTFGSGTRLTVV.

The gene calls are TRBV7-9 and TRBJ2-7; maybe TRBD2 (7 bases). Trimming pared 2 bases from V and 4 bases from J, leaving 12 bases between. Germline V gives CDR1 SEHNR, CDR2 FQNEAQ (reference sequence). CDR3 length equals 14 residues. The CDR3 spells CASSLSGTPYEQYF. CDR3 nucleotides: TGTGCCAGCAGCTTAAGCGGGACACCTTACGAGCAGTACTTC.

The J gene is TRBJ1-2, the V gene TRBV28; D gene uncertain. Per germline, CDR1 MDHEN and CDR2 SYDVKM. The V gene lost 6 bases and the J gene lost 4 bases, with 18 bases spanning the gap. This CDR3 spans 15 amino acids. This chain's CDR3 is CASSSKSPNPYGYTF. Here the CDR3 DNA reads TGTGCCAGCAGCTCTAAGTCCCCAAATCCCTATGGCTACACCTTC.

J is TRBJ1-5 and V is TRBV20-1; D is possibly TRBD1 (5 bases). The germline V and J ends were trimmed by 0 bases and 8 bases, with 14 bases remaining between them. This CDR3 contains 14 residues. Per the germline V gene, CDR1 is DFQATT and CDR2 is SNEGSKA (reference sequence). The CDR3: CSARDPQGMEPQHF. For the CDR3, the DNA is TGCAGTGCTAGAGATCCGCAGGGAATGGAGCCCCAGCATTTT.

This chain joins TRBV6-1 and TRBJ1-1, with TRBD1 as a possible D gene (6 bases). Germline loops: CDR1 MNHNS, CDR2 SASEGT. The CDR3 has 18 residues. Trimming stripped 6 bases from V and 2 bases from J, with 25 bases between. The CDR3 nucleotides are TGTGCCAGCAGCCACACTAGGTGGGGGGCGGAGGGCAACACTGAAGCTTTCTTT. Protein sequence: CASSHTRWGAEGNTEAFF.

This clonotype was detected a few times. The chain carries TRBV7-3 and TRBJ2-2; 7 nucleotides agree with TRBD2. The length of the CDR3 is 16 residues. V was pared by 2 bases and J by 0 bases, with 3 bases of the junction left unmatched. Germline CDR1 reads SGHTA; CDR2 reads FQGTGA. The CDR3 sequence: CASSLLGLANTGELFF. In DNA form, the CDR3 reads TGTGCCAGCAGCTTACTCGGACTAGCGAACACCGGGGAGCTGTTTTTT.